The 5 T cell receptor beta chains below were found in one sample sequenced in a study of identical twins. TCRdb used MiXCR to reprocess the 5' RACE reads, holding one entry per CDR3 protein. The profile shows around 1.7 million distinct CDR3 sequences, around 33% of them singletons. The specimen was cord blood. The receptors shown here come from a newborn girl in good health.

The gene calls are TRBV10-3 and TRBJ2-1; TRBD2 agrees at 14 bases. With V trimmed by 0 bases and J by 6 bases, 16 bases remained unmatched. Germline-derived CDR1 and CDR2 are ENHRY and SYGVKD. CDR3 length: 21 residues. The CDR3 DNA follows: TGTGCCATCAGTGAGTCGACACCGGGACTAGCGGGAGCCACTACGGGCAATGAGCAGTTCTTC. It specifies CAISESTPGLAGATTGNEQFF.

This clonotype was observed a handful of times. This chain connects TRBV10-2 to TRBJ2-1, with D possibly matching TRBD2 (7 bases). V was pared by 3 bases and J by 4 bases, with 10 bases between. CDR1 and CDR2 from the germline V gene are WSHSY and SAAADI. The CDR3 extends over 14 amino acids. The CDR3, as DNA: TGCGCCAGCAGTGAAGGGGGGGGATACAATGAGCAGTTCTTC. It codes for CASSEGGGYNEQFF.

This clonotype has just a few counts. The chain uses TRBV12-3 or TRBV12-4 and TRBJ2-3, with a tentative D call TRBD2 (5 bases). The CDR3 length is 15 residues. V gave up 5 bases and J gave up 5 bases, with 17 bases separating them. CDR3 bases: TGTGCCAGCAGTCCTCGAGGGCTAATATTAGATACGCAGTATTTT. Protein product: CASSPRGLILDTQYF.

This clonotype was counted between two and nine times. This chain joins TRBV4-1 and TRBJ1-2, with D perhaps TRBD1 (5 bases). Germline CDR1 reads MGHRA; CDR2 reads YSYEKL. V shed 2 bases and J shed 2 bases, with 12 bases lying between them. This CDR3 has 15 amino acids. CDR3 in amino acids: CASSQTGPTNYGYTF. The CDR3 DNA is TGCGCCAGCAGCCAAACGGGACCTACGAACTATGGCTACACCTTC.

The sample holds a few counts of this clonotype. The chain recombines TRBV6-1 with TRBJ2-7; 8 bases fit TRBD1. CDR3 length equals 13 residues. The germline V gene has CDR1 MNHNS and CDR2 SASEGT. Trimming took 11 bases from V and 2 from J; bases not matched to a gene: 8. In nucleotides, the CDR3 is TGTGCCGGCCGGGGGACAGGCACCTACGAGCAGTACTTC. Translation gives CAGRGTGTYEQYF.